The 21 T cell receptor beta chains below were found in one sample sequenced in a study of blood T cells in healthy people across ages. The authors ran a second PCR of about 7 to 11 cycles using a sample-barcoded 5' primer and a J-beta primer mix. MiXCR, run by TCRdb on the 5' RACE reads, gives a single entry per CDR3 protein. The sample includes around 800,000 distinct CDR3 sequences, roughly 25% of them seen just once. These data were likewise used in another study, on T cells of mothers and their children.

The sequencing sample was made of blood. The receptors were gathered from a boy younger than 18 in good health.

The table lists this clonotype with many counts. The rearrangement links TRBV28 to TRBJ1-1; TRBD1 matches 9 bases. Germline-derived CDR1 and CDR2 are MDHEN and SYDVKM. This CDR3 spans 16 amino acids. The V gene end was trimmed by 8 bases and the J gene end by 0 bases; junction bases not matched to a gene: 10. CDR3 DNA sequence: TGTGCCAGCTCAATTGACAGGGGGAGGATGAACACTGAAGCTTTCTTT. Its translation: CASSIDRGRMNTEAFF.

The chain links TRBV4-2 to TRBJ2-5; 12 bases match TRBD2. The CDR3 runs 19 residues. Trimming removed 4 bases from V and 5 bases from J; junction bases left unmatched: 17. Germline V lookup: CDR1 LGHNA, CDR2 YNFKEQ. In nucleotides, the CDR3 is TGTGCCAGCAGCCCGGGGGCTACTAGCGGGGGGCCCTTGAGGGAGACCCAGTACTTC. Its translation: CASSPGATSGGPLRETQYF.

The CDR3 DNA reads TGTGCCAGCTCCGGGGGGGCCTTTGAGCAGTTCTTC. Protein product: CASSGGAFEQFF. V usage is TRBV2 and J usage is TRBJ2-1, with 8 bases that match TRBD2. With V trimmed by 8 bases and J by 9 bases, 6 bases remained unmatched. The CDR3 extends over 12 amino acids. The germline CDR1 and CDR2 sequences are SNHLY and FYNNEI.

The V call is TRBV9, the J call TRBJ2-3, with 7 bases fitting TRBD2. Losses at the gene ends were 4 bases for V and 3 bases for J; bases not matched to a gene: 8. CDR1 and CDR2 from the germline V gene are SGDLS and YYNGEE. The CDR3 loop spans 15 amino acids. The DNA for the CDR3 is TGTGCCAGCAGCCCTCGGGGGGATCTTACAGATACGCAGTATTTT. Translated, it gives CASSPRGDLTDTQYF.

V and J are TRBV24-1 and TRBJ2-1; tentative D call: TRBD2 (5 bases). The CDR3 is made up of 13 amino acids. The germline V gene has CDR1 KGHDR and CDR2 SFDVKD. The germline V and J ends were trimmed by 4 bases and 10 bases, with 13 bases remaining between them. The CDR3 nucleotides are TGTGCCACCAGTGACCCCTACACTAGGGAGCAGTTCTTC. Protein product: CATSDPYTREQFF.

The CDR3: CATSESGTGRAYYEQYF. As DNA, the CDR3 is TGTGCCACCAGTGAGAGCGGGACAGGGAGGGCCTACTACGAGCAGTACTTC. The rearrangement links TRBV24-1 to TRBJ2-7; 9 bases map to TRBD1. The CDR3 has 17 amino acids. Trimming removed 4 bases from V and 3 bases from J; junction bases left unmatched: 12. CDR1 KGHDR and CDR2 SFDVKD come from the germline V gene.

The rearrangement uses TRBV3-1 and TRBJ2-5; D is ambiguous. The end of the DNA is better explained by TRBJ2-7, so the J call may be wrong. CDR3 length: 15 amino acids. Germline CDR1 LGHDT, CDR2 YNNKEL (reference sequence). The CDR3 sequence: CASSQDFIGTYEQYF. In nucleotides, the CDR3 is TGTGCCAGCAGCCAAGATTTCATAGGGACCTACGAGCAGTACTTC.

The chain joins TRBV19 to TRBJ2-4; D call uncertain. The germline V gene has CDR1 LNHDA and CDR2 SQIVND (reference sequence). There are 14 residues in the CDR3. V gave up 3 bases and J gave up 4 bases, with 10 bases separating them. The CDR3, as DNA: TGTGCCAGTAGTATCCTGGGCCAGAAAAACATTCAGTACTTC. This encodes CASSILGQKNIQYF.

This clonotype was picked up a small number of times. This chain connects TRBV5-6 to TRBJ2-1; 9 nucleotides align to TRBD2. The V segment lost 3 bases and the J segment 7 bases; nucleotides outside the gene matches: 5. CDR3 length equals 14 residues. From germline, CDR1 is SGHDT and CDR2 YYEEEE. This CDR3 reads CASSSRGGLNEQFF. As DNA, the CDR3 is TGTGCCAGCAGCTCGCGGGGGGGCCTGAATGAGCAGTTCTTC.

The V call is TRBV3-1, the J call TRBJ1-1, with TRBD1 identical over 7 bases. This CDR3 is 16 amino acids long. The germline V gene has CDR1 LGHDT and CDR2 YNNKEL (reference sequence). Trimming took 1 base from V and 5 from J; bases not matched to a gene: 10. Here the CDR3 DNA reads TGTGCCAGCAGCCAAGGGTGGGACAGCTTGAGAACTGAAGCTTTCTTT. Its protein product is CASSQGWDSLRTEAFF.

With regard to this clonotype: Here the CDR3 omits its conserved ending phenylalanine or tryptophan, so a read error is the likely source. The rearrangement links TRBV3-1 to TRBJ1-3; D perhaps matches TRBD1 (5 bases). Trimming removed 5 bases from V and 2 bases from J, with 10 bases in between. Germline values: CDR1 LGHDT, CDR2 YNNKEL (reference sequence). The CDR3 consists of 14 residues. The CDR3 region has the DNA TGTGCCAGCAGCGATGGGGGGGCTGGAAACACCATATATCTT. Encoded protein: CASSDGGAGNTIYL.

The V call is TRBV10-3, the J call TRBJ2-7; D perhaps matches TRBD1 (7 bases). V lost 2 bases and J 5 bases, leaving 16 bases between the germline ends. Per the germline V gene, CDR1 is ENHRY and CDR2 is SYGVKD. The CDR3 consists of 15 residues. In DNA form, the CDR3 reads TGTGCCATCAGTGAGGGTTCGCGGGACAGTCACGAGCAGTACTTC. Protein sequence: CAISEGSRDSHEQYF.

The chain employs TRBV11-2 and TRBJ2-2, with 8 bases lining up with TRBD1. This CDR3 region has 15 residues. The V gene end was trimmed by 5 bases and the J gene end by 5 bases; junction bases not matched to a gene: 7. CDR1 is SGHAT and CDR2 is FQNNGV in the germline V gene. The CDR3 DNA reads as TGTGCCAGCAGCCCCTGGACAGGGCTGACCGGGGAGCTGTTTTTT. Translated, it gives CASSPWTGLTGELFF. The whole variable domain, remainder taken from reference TRBV11-2 and TRBJ2-2, is EAGVAQSPRYKIIEKRQSVAFWCNPISGHATLYWYQQILGQGPKLLIQFQNNGVVDDSQLPKDRFSAERLKGVDSTLKIQPAKLEDSAVYLCASSPWTGLTGELFFGEGSRLTVL.

This clonotype was found a few times. CDR3 in DNA: TGTGCCAGCAGTGACAGGGCGGGAGCTAATGAAAAACTGTTTTTT. This encodes CASSDRAGANEKLFF. The chain joins TRBV6-4 to TRBJ1-4, with unresolved D. CDR3 length: 15 residues. The germline V and J ends were trimmed by 2 bases and 3 bases, with 10 bases remaining between them. The germline V gene encodes CDR1 MRHNA and CDR2 SNTAGT.

A few counts support this clonotype. One end of the junction varies from germline; a read error may be responsible. The chain links TRBV3-1 to TRBJ2-2; no reliable D call. CDR1 is LGHDT and CDR2 is YNNKEL in the germline V gene (reference sequence). There are 13 residues in the CDR3. CDR3 nucleotides: TGTGCCAGCAACCAAGTGAAGACCGGGGAGCTGTTTTTT. Protein: CASNQVKTGELFF. The entire variable domain, with the rest obtained from reference TRBV3-1 and TRBJ2-2, is as follows: DTAVSQTPKYLVTQMGNDKSIKCEQNLGHDTMYWYKQDSKKFLKIMFSYNNKELIINETVPNRFSPKSPDKAHLNLHINSLELGDSAVYFCASNQVKTGELFFGEGSRLTVL.

The sample holds a few counts of this clonotype. The V gene is TRBV20-1, the J gene TRBJ2-1, with 10 bases lining up with TRBD1. The length of the CDR3 is 13 residues. Germline-derived CDR1 and CDR2 are DFQATT and SNEGSKA (reference sequence). CDR3 sequence reads: CTVWTGGENEQFF. The CDR3 nucleotides read TGCACAGTCTGGACAGGGGGGGAAAATGAGCAGTTCTTC.

V usage is TRBV9 and J usage is TRBJ1-2; 11 bases agree with TRBD1. Germline CDR1 reads SGDLS; CDR2 reads YYNGEE. The J segment lost 3 bases and the V segment lost 3 bases, leaving 4 bases of the junction unmatched. The CDR3 consists of 15 residues. In DNA form, the CDR3 reads TGTGCCAGCAGCGCCGGACAGGGGGCGGACTATGGCTACACCTTC. It specifies CASSAGQGADYGYTF.

The chain has TRBV2 and TRBJ2-5; D might be TRBD2 (6 bases). CDR3 length equals 14 residues. V was shortened by 3 bases and J by 2 bases, with 10 bases between the two germline ends. Germline V gene data show CDR1 as SNHLY and CDR2 as FYNNEI. The DNA for the CDR3 is TGTGCCAGCAGTGAGGGAGGTCGTCAAGAGACCCAGTACTTC. Translated, it gives CASSEGGRQETQYF. The whole variable domain, filled in from reference TRBV2 and TRBJ2-5, reads EPEVTQTPSHQVTQMGQEVILRCVPISNHLYFYWYRQILGQKVEFLVSFYNNEISEKSEIFDDQFSVERPDGSNFTLKIRSTKLEDSAMYFCASSEGGRQETQYFGPGTRLLVL.

The gene calls are TRBV25-1 and TRBJ1-6; D gene unclear. Germline loops: CDR1 MGHDK, CDR2 SYGVNS. V lost 0 bases, J lost 4 bases, and 7 bases lay in between. The CDR3 contains 15 residues. CDR3 nucleotides: TGTGCCAGCAGTGAATATCCCCGATATAATTCACCCCTCCACTTT. Translation gives CASSEYPRYNSPLHF.

In DNA form, the CDR3 reads TGTGCCAGCAGCCAAGATACTGTCTTCGGGGCGAACACCGGGGAGCTGTTTTTT. Its translation: CASSQDTVFGANTGELFF. The chain joins TRBV14 to TRBJ2-2; D may be TRBD2 (5 bases). Trimming shortened V by 0 bases and J by 0 bases, and 14 bases separated the two germline ends. CDR1 and CDR2 from the germline V gene are SGHDN and FVKESK. CDR3 length equals 18 residues.

This clonotype came up a few times. This CDR3 reads CASSGLAGPQETQYF. CDR3 DNA sequence: TGCGCCAGCAGCGGATTAGCGGGGCCACAAGAGACCCAGTACTTC. The chain links TRBV5-1 to TRBJ2-5, with 8 bases matching TRBD2. Germline CDR1 SGHRS, CDR2 YFSETQ. The trim removed 4 bases at V and 2 bases at J, leaving 7 bases unmatched. This CDR3 has 15 amino acids.